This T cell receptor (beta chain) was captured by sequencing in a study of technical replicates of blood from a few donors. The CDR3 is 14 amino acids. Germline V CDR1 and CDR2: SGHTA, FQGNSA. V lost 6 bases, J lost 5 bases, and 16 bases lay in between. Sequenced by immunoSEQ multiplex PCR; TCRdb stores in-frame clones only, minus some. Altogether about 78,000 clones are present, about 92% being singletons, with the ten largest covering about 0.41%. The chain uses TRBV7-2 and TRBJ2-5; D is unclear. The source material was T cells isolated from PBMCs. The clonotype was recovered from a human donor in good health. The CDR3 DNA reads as TGTGCCAGCAGATTAACGTTGGAGCCCGAGACCCAGTACTTC. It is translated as CASRLTLEPETQYF.